These T cell receptor beta chains were read from a single sample in a study of T cell repertoires in cytomegalovirus infection. These receptors are not linked to any known antigen. Using its own MiXCR run on the reads, TCRdb lists one record per CDR3 protein. The sample holds 450,000 to 600,000 distinct CDR3 sequences, approximately 42% seen once. The specimen was cultured PBMCs, collected from culture after CMV antigen stimulation. The receptor set was obtained from a human donor in good health (CMV status not recorded). Some clones in this sample may be carry-over from other donors' samples. CDR3s include the opening cysteine and the closing phenylalanine or tryptophan. Each record gives: clone size, D gene, V gene, J gene, CDR3 DNA, CDR3 protein. D genes are given only for firm matches. The size field is filled for only some rows; it gives once, few, many or a size class.

clone size: once; D gene: TRBD1; V gene: TRBV4-1; J gene: TRBJ2-7; CDR3 DNA: TGCGCCAGCAGCCAGCCCCCTCAGGGGGCCTACGAGCAGTACTTC; CDR3 protein: CASSQPPQGAYEQYF
clone size: -; D gene: -; V gene: TRBV5-4; J gene: TRBJ1-5; CDR3 DNA: TGTGCCAGCAGCTTGGACAGGGTAAATCAGCCCCAGCATTTT; CDR3 protein: CASSLDRVNQPQHF
clone size: -; D gene: -; V gene: TRBV20-1; J gene: TRBJ1-1; CDR3 DNA: TGCAGTGCTAGAAACAGAAACACTGAAGCTTTCTTT; CDR3 protein: CSARNRNTEAFF
clone size: -; D gene: -; V gene: TRBV28; J gene: TRBJ2-7; CDR3 DNA: TGTGCCAGCAGTTTGCGTAGCGCCTACGAGCAGTACTTC; CDR3 protein: CASSLRSAYEQYF
clone size: -; D gene: -; V gene: TRBV6-2/TRBV6-3; J gene: TRBJ1-2; CDR3 DNA: TGTGCCAGCAGTTACCTTCCGGGACCGAAGAACTATGGCTACACCTTC; CDR3 protein: CASSYLPGPKNYGYTF
clone size: few; D gene: -; V gene: TRBV7-9; J gene: TRBJ2-3; CDR3 DNA: TGTGCCAGCAGCTTAGGTTGGGCCACAGATACGCAGTATTTT; CDR3 protein: CASSLGWATDTQYF
clone size: -; D gene: TRBD1; V gene: TRBV12-3/TRBV12-4; J gene: TRBJ1-1; CDR3 DNA: TGTGCCAGCACCCGACTAGACAGGGTTGAGAACACTGAAGCTTTCTTT; CDR3 protein: CASTRLDRVENTEAFF
clone size: -; D gene: TRBD2; V gene: TRBV7-8; J gene: TRBJ2-1; CDR3 DNA: TGTGCCAGCAGCCCGAGGAGACTAGCGGGGGTATTAAGGGAGCAGTTCTTC; CDR3 protein: CASSPRRLAGVLREQFF
clone size: many; D gene: -; V gene: TRBV7-2; J gene: TRBJ2-3; CDR3 DNA: TGTGCCAGCAGCTTAGTAGGTTCAGATACGCAGTATTTT; CDR3 protein: CASSLVGSDTQYF
clone size: few; D gene: -; V gene: TRBV7-2; J gene: TRBJ2-7; CDR3 DNA: TGTGCCAGCAGCTTAGGCCCGGGTCCTTCCTACGAGCAGTACTTC; CDR3 protein: CASSLGPGPSYEQYF
clone size: -; D gene: -; V gene: TRBV15; J gene: TRBJ1-2; CDR3 DNA: TGTGCCACCAGCTCCCCCTCACATCCACTATATGGCTACACCTTC; CDR3 protein: CATSSPSHPLYGYTF
clone size: -; D gene: -; V gene: TRBV7-2; J gene: TRBJ2-1; CDR3 DNA: TGTGCCAGCAGCACGCGGACTGGGCCCAATGAGCAGTTCTTC; CDR3 protein: CASSTRTGPNEQFF
clone size: -; D gene: TRBD2; V gene: TRBV4-1; J gene: TRBJ2-5; CDR3 DNA: TGTGCCAGCAGCCAAGGTTCAGCGCGGGGGGGAGAGGAGACCCAGTACTTC; CDR3 protein: CASSQGSARGGEETQYF
clone size: -; D gene: -; V gene: TRBV6-5; J gene: TRBJ2-7; CDR3 DNA: TGTGCCAGCAGTCGTGCGACCTCCTACGAGCAGTACTTC; CDR3 protein: CASSRATSYEQYF
clone size: -; D gene: -; V gene: TRBV20-1; J gene: TRBJ1-2; CDR3 DNA: TGCAGTGCTAGAGATTTGGGCAGGTTCAGCTACACCTTC; CDR3 protein: CSARDLGRFSYTF
clone size: few; D gene: -; V gene: TRBV19; J gene: TRBJ2-6; CDR3 DNA: TGTGCCAGTAGTATATACAGGGTATCTGGGGCCAACGTCCTGACTTTC; CDR3 protein: CASSIYRVSGANVLTF
clone size: -; D gene: -; V gene: TRBV12-3/TRBV12-4; J gene: TRBJ2-3; CDR3 DNA: TGTGCCAGCAGTTTACTTATAGGCACGCAGTATTTT; CDR3 protein: CASSLLIGTQYF
clone size: many; D gene: TRBD2; V gene: TRBV7-2; J gene: TRBJ2-5; CDR3 DNA: TGTGCCAGCAGCCGCGCTAGCGGGACTCAAGAGACCCAGTACTTC; CDR3 protein: CASSRASGTQETQYF
clone size: few; D gene: -; V gene: TRBV7-8; J gene: TRBJ1-1; CDR3 DNA: TGTGCCAGCAGCTCTACCTTTCTTACCCCAGGGTTGAGTGAAGCTTTCTTT; CDR3 protein: CASSSTFLTPGLSEAFF
clone size: few; D gene: -; V gene: TRBV2; J gene: TRBJ1-1; CDR3 DNA: TGTGCCAGCAAAAGACAGCAGAACACTGAAGCTTTCTTT; CDR3 protein: CASKRQQNTEAFF
clone size: -; D gene: -; V gene: TRBV7-9; J gene: TRBJ1-4; CDR3 DNA: TGTGCCAGCAGCGGGCCAGGGGATGAAAAACTGTTTTTT; CDR3 protein: CASSGPGDEKLFF
clone size: few; D gene: -; V gene: TRBV7-9; J gene: TRBJ2-3; CDR3 DNA: TGTGCCAGCAGCTTAAAGGGCGGCACAGATACGCAGTATTTT; CDR3 protein: CASSLKGGTDTQYF
clone size: -; D gene: -; V gene: TRBV4-1; J gene: TRBJ2-3; CDR3 DNA: TGCGCCAGCAGCCAAGAACCGGGGCTCATGGGGGATACGCAGTATTTT; CDR3 protein: CASSQEPGLMGDTQYF
clone size: -; D gene: -; V gene: TRBV25-1; J gene: TRBJ2-3; CDR3 DNA: TGTACCAGCAGTGAATACAAGGGAGTTACGCAGTATTTT; CDR3 protein: CTSSEYKGVTQYF
clone size: many; D gene: -; V gene: TRBV27; J gene: TRBJ2-3; CDR3 DNA: TGTGCCAGCAGCTTAAACCGCGGCACAGATACGCAGTATTTT; CDR3 protein: CASSLNRGTDTQYF
clone size: -; D gene: TRBD1; V gene: TRBV7-2; J gene: TRBJ2-2; CDR3 DNA: TGTGCCAGCAGCCCGCAAGGGGGCTATGGGGAGCTGTTTTTT; CDR3 protein: CASSPQGGYGELFF
clone size: -; D gene: TRBD1; V gene: TRBV7-2; J gene: TRBJ1-2; CDR3 DNA: TGTGCCAGCAGGAGACAGGGAGGTTATGGCTACACCTTC; CDR3 protein: CASRRQGGYGYTF
clone size: -; D gene: -; V gene: TRBV4-1; J gene: TRBJ1-4; CDR3 DNA: TGCGCCAGCAGCCAATCCACAGGGAGGGGAACTAATGAAAAACTGTTTTTT; CDR3 protein: CASSQSTGRGTNEKLFF
clone size: many; D gene: TRBD2; V gene: TRBV7-2; J gene: TRBJ2-1; CDR3 DNA: TGTGCCAGCAGCTTAGCCTCTAGCGGGGGCTTCTATGAGCAGTTCTTC; CDR3 protein: CASSLASSGGFYEQFF
clone size: -; D gene: -; V gene: TRBV12-3/TRBV12-4; J gene: TRBJ1-1; CDR3 DNA: TGTGCCAGCAGTTTGCAGGGTAGGGAAACTGAAGCTTTCTTT; CDR3 protein: CASSLQGRETEAFF
clone size: -; D gene: -; V gene: TRBV6-5; J gene: TRBJ1-1; CDR3 DNA: TGTGCCAGCAGTTCCATGCTGGGGGAGAACACTGAAGCTTTCTTT; CDR3 protein: CASSSMLGENTEAFF
clone size: few; D gene: -; V gene: TRBV6-5; J gene: TRBJ2-3; CDR3 DNA: TGTGCCAGCAGTTACTACCCGGGGAGTGATACGCAGTATTTC; CDR3 protein: CASSYYPGSDTQYF
clone size: -; D gene: -; V gene: TRBV2; J gene: TRBJ2-3; CDR3 DNA: TGTGCCAGCAGTGAAGCGATGGTTGATACGCAGTATTTT; CDR3 protein: CASSEAMVDTQYF
clone size: -; D gene: TRBD1; V gene: TRBV5-4; J gene: TRBJ1-1; CDR3 DNA: TGTGCCAGCAGTTGGGACAGGTATAACACTGAAGCTTTCTTT; CDR3 protein: CASSWDRYNTEAFF
clone size: -; D gene: -; V gene: TRBV7-6; J gene: TRBJ2-5; CDR3 DNA: TGTGCCAGCAGCTTAGGTCGGGGGCCGTACCAAGAGACCCAGTACTTC; CDR3 protein: CASSLGRGPYQETQYF
clone size: -; D gene: -; V gene: TRBV5-5; J gene: TRBJ2-5; CDR3 DNA: TGTGCCAGCAGCTTGAGTACTCTGGGGGGCCAAGAGACCCAGTACTTC; CDR3 protein: CASSLSTLGGQETQYF
clone size: -; D gene: -; V gene: TRBV25-1; J gene: TRBJ1-4; CDR3 DNA: TGTGCCAGCAGTGAAGGGGAGGCGGGGAGCAAACTGTTTTTT; CDR3 protein: CASSEGEAGSKLFF
clone size: -; D gene: -; V gene: TRBV7-2; J gene: TRBJ2-5; CDR3 DNA: TGTGCCAGCAGCGCAGCGACGGAGACCCAGTACTTC; CDR3 protein: CASSAATETQYF
clone size: -; D gene: -; V gene: TRBV4-2; J gene: TRBJ2-3; CDR3 DNA: TGTGCCAGCAGCCAAGATTTCTGGGGGGCCGAAGATACGCAGTATTTT; CDR3 protein: CASSQDFWGAEDTQYF
clone size: many; D gene: TRBD2; V gene: TRBV7-9; J gene: TRBJ2-7; CDR3 DNA: TGTGCCAGCAGCTCCAGCGGGAGGGGATCCTACGAGCAGTACTTC; CDR3 protein: CASSSSGRGSYEQYF
clone size: -; D gene: TRBD1; V gene: TRBV7-6; J gene: TRBJ2-7; CDR3 DNA: TGTGCCAGCAGCCTTCTGACAGGGGATGAGCAGTACTTC; CDR3 protein: CASSLLTGDEQYF
clone size: -; D gene: -; V gene: TRBV7-2; J gene: TRBJ1-1; CDR3 DNA: TGTGCCAGCAGCTTAGATCATGGGAGGGACACTGAAGCTTTCTTT; CDR3 protein: CASSLDHGRDTEAFF
clone size: -; D gene: TRBD1; V gene: TRBV5-1; J gene: TRBJ1-5; CDR3 DNA: TGCGCCAGCAGCCTGGGGACAGGGGCAGTTCAGCCCCAGCATTTT; CDR3 protein: CASSLGTGAVQPQHF
clone size: -; D gene: TRBD2; V gene: TRBV6-2/TRBV6-3; J gene: TRBJ2-7; CDR3 DNA: TGTGCCAGCGTCTTGGCGGGAGGTTCGGTGCAGTACTTC; CDR3 protein: CASVLAGGSVQYF
clone size: -; D gene: -; V gene: TRBV14; J gene: TRBJ2-1; CDR3 DNA: TGTGCCAGCAGCCAGAGGGGAGGGGGACCGTTTCGATACAATGAGCAGTTCTTC; CDR3 protein: CASSQRGGGPFRYNEQFF